This TCR beta chain was observed in a study of OX40 agonist ivuxolimab in advanced cancers. Some background on the complete study: Ivuxolimab was a fully human IgG2 agonistic monoclonal antibody targeting the costimulatory receptor OX40 (CD134). The dose-escalation cohort was roughly 80% male with a mean age of 60 years, ranging from roughly 23 to 80. Three dose-escalation patients achieved partial responses, one with hepatocellular carcinoma and two with cutaneous melanoma. The purpose of peripheral TCRbeta sequencing was to test whether ivuxolimab changed TCR sequence diversity and led to clonal T-cell expansion. Intravenous ivuxolimab was administered to patients every 2 weeks at six dose levels: 0.01, 0.1, 0.3, 1.5, 3 and 10 mg/kg. Of the roughly 52 patients in dose escalation, some 19 had hepatocellular carcinoma, some 15 had melanoma, 9 had renal cell carcinoma and 9 had head and neck cancer. The paper reports the monotherapy dose-escalation portion (N ≈ 50 patients) of the phase I ivuxolimab trial. Prior anti-PD-1, anti-PD-L1 or anti-CTLA-4 therapy was permitted, and checkpoint inhibitors had been received by about 37% of dose-escalation patients. The investigation overall reported the following: Low levels of normalized T-cell clonal expansion were also seen in some patients who did not respond. The antigen specificity of the peripheral T cells that underwent clonal expansion was not determined. In the 0.1-3.0 mg/kg groups, partial responders had among the lowest normalized peripheral clonal expansion, particularly in CD8+ T cells. On average, CD8+ T cells showed more expanded clones than CD4+ T cells after ivuxolimab. At doses of 0.1 to 3.0 mg/kg, clonal expansion of both CD4+ and CD8+ blood T cells was observed from baseline to week 6.

Comment on this clone: It lacks a known antigen. Per-nucleotide qualities are absent, and no much larger clonotype sits a single base away.

Genomic DNA was isolated from the sorted cells so that the TCRbeta CDR3 region could be sequenced. TCRbeta CDR3 regions were sequenced using the immunoSEQ Assay. In its TCRdb copy, this immuneACCESS table keeps in-frame sequences only and misses some clones. Where compared with another copy, unresolved V genes explain less than half of these, and the others have no known cause. Within this sample are 90,000 to 120,000 clones, with 85% to 95% of them counted one time only. The biggest ten clones account for 1% to 1.5% of the sample. Patients with a history of autoimmune disease or receiving systemic immunosuppression were excluded from the trial. Peripheral blood for TCR sequencing was collected from all dose cohorts at baseline, on cycle 4 day 1, and on cycle 7 day 1. Samples came from an open-label, multicenter, first-in-human phase I dose-escalation trial of ivuxolimab. Adults with locally advanced or metastatic melanoma, renal cell carcinoma, hepatocellular carcinoma or head and neck squamous cell carcinoma were enrolled in the trial. Before TCR sequencing, CD4+ and CD8+ T cells were separately sorted from peripheral blood.

Ends trimmed: V by 5 bases, J by 2 bases; bases unmatched to a gene: 2. From cysteine to phenylalanine, the CDR3 is 13 amino acids long. Only the CDR3 DNA is retained, 39 bases long and in frame from the first base. CDR1 SGHTA and CDR2 FQGNSA are derived from the germline V gene. The sample here was CD4+ or CD8+ T cells sorted from blood, taken in a trial of the OX40 agonist ivuxolimab. The V and J genes are TRBV7-2 and TRBJ1-2, with 7 bases aligning to TRBD1. This sequence was found in an adult with an advanced solid tumor such as melanoma, head and neck, liver or kidney cancer. The DNA reads TGTGCCAGCAGCCTGGGACAGAACTATGGCTACACCTTC. Its protein product is CASSLGQNYGYTF.